These 15 T cell receptor beta chains were all obtained from the same sample, sequenced in a study of T cell changes during pregnancy in multiple sclerosis. Data came from immunoSEQ multiplex PCR; TCRdb stores just in-frame clones and leaves some out. In the table there are approximately 60,000 clones, about 94% of which are singletons. Sequencing used CD4+ T cells from peripheral blood mononuclear cells, obtained before pregnancy. These receptors were collected from a female donor with multiple sclerosis, enrolled in a pregnancy study.

The gene calls are TRBV6-5 and TRBJ1-6; the D gene is possibly TRBD1 (6 bases). The germline V gene has CDR1 MNHEY and CDR2 SVGAGI. Between the trimmed V and J ends, which lost 5 bases and 7 bases, there was a span of 9 bases. The CDR3 runs to 13 residues. Here the CDR3 DNA reads TGTGCCAGCAGTCGTACAGGGAATTCACCCCTCCACTTT. The encoded protein is CASSRTGNSPLHF.

This chain uses TRBV7-8 with TRBJ2-1, with 14 bases aligning to TRBD2. Germline lookup yields CDR1 SGHVS and CDR2 FQNEAQ. The CDR3 is made up of 16 amino acids. With V trimmed by 8 bases and J by 1 base, 4 bases remained unmatched. CDR3 region: CASRLAGGISYNEQFF. The CDR3 region has the DNA TGTGCCAGCCGACTAGCGGGAGGGATATCCTACAATGAGCAGTTCTTC.

This clone was observed a handful of times. The chain carries TRBV6-5 and TRBJ2-2; D perhaps matches TRBD2 (6 bases). V lost 6 bases and J 7 bases, leaving 12 bases between the germline ends. Germline assignment: CDR1 MNHEY and CDR2 SVGAGI. This CDR3 has 13 amino acids. CDR3 protein: CASREGPLGELFF. The CDR3 nucleotides are TGTGCCAGCAGGGAGGGCCCCCTCGGGGAGCTGTTTTTT.

This clone has just one count. This sequence joins TRBV28 and TRBJ2-1, with TRBD2 matching 9 bases. The CDR3 runs to 16 residues. Germline CDR1 is MDHEN and CDR2 is SYDVKM. After removal of 10 bases from V and 1 base from J, the junction contained 11 bases not matched to a gene. The CDR3 is CAILGLAGGSYNEQFF. The DNA of the CDR3 is TGTGCCATCCTGGGCCTCGCGGGAGGGTCCTACAATGAGCAGTTCTTC.

The genes are TRBV18 and TRBJ2-7, with D possibly being TRBD1 (5 bases). Trimming took off 4 bases at V and 2 bases at J, with 12 bases between the two ends. The CDR3 loop spans 14 amino acids. Germline V lookup: CDR1 KGHSH, CDR2 LQKENI. The CDR3 protein is CASSQGPGTYEQYF. The CDR3 nucleotides are TGTGCCAGCTCACAGGGGCCCGGAACCTACGAGCAGTACTTC.

This chain connects TRBV2 to TRBJ2-7; 8 bases match TRBD2. Trimming cost V 6 bases and J 3 bases; bases outside gene matches: 10. The CDR3 has 15 amino acids. Germline CDR1 SNHLY, CDR2 FYNNEI. The CDR3 coding sequence is TGTGCCAGCAGGCACCCTCCGACTAGCGTCTACGAGCAGTACTTC. It specifies CASRHPPTSVYEQYF. The variable domain in full, with the rest retrieved from reference TRBV2 and TRBJ2-7, is EPEVTQTPSHQVTQMGQEVILRCVPISNHLYFYWYRQILGQKVEFLVSFYNNEISEKSEIFDDQFSVERPDGSNFTLKIRSTKLEDSAMYFCASRHPPTSVYEQYFGPGTRLTVT.

This chain joins TRBV7-3 and TRBJ1-1; 9 nucleotides match TRBD1. J was trimmed by 4 bases and V by 5 bases; bases with no gene match: 8. This CDR3 spans 15 amino acids. CDR1 and CDR2 from the germline V gene are SGHTA and FQGTGA. CDR3 region: CASSPTGGVGTEAFF. CDR3 sequence (DNA): TGTGCCAGCAGCCCCACAGGGGGCGTCGGCACTGAAGCTTTCTTT.

The gene calls are TRBV2 and TRBJ2-5; D might be TRBD2 (6 bases). Trimming left V 7 bases short and J 0 bases short, with 12 bases between. This CDR3 spans 14 amino acids. Germline lookup yields CDR1 SNHLY and CDR2 FYNNEI. The CDR3 loop reads CASKEGRYQETQYF. The CDR3 bases are TGTGCCAGCAAGGAAGGGAGGTACCAAGAGACCCAGTACTTC.

CDR3 nucleotides: TGTGCCAGCAGCCCATCCCCCACTAGCTCCTACAATGAGCAGTTCTTC. Translating it yields CASSPSPTSSYNEQFF. The V call is TRBV9, the J call TRBJ2-1; D may be TRBD2 (5 bases). There are 16 residues in the CDR3. V lost 4 bases, J lost 0 bases, and 14 bases lay in between. CDR1 and CDR2 (germline): SGDLS, YYNGEE.

The chain uses TRBV4-3 and TRBJ1-2; TRBD1 is a possible D gene (5 bases). Germline CDR1 reads LGHNA; CDR2 reads YSLEER. CDR3 length: 15 residues. V dropped 1 base and J dropped 6 bases, with 15 bases sitting between them. DNA for the CDR3: TGCGCCAGCAGCCAAGTAGTGAGACAGACGGATGGCTACACCTTC. As protein: CASSQVVRQTDGYTF.

In regard to this clone: The junction shows a germline mismatch at one end, possibly a read error. The chain is built from TRBV7-9 and TRBJ2-7; TRBD2 is a possible D gene (5 bases). This CDR3 is 12 amino acids long. Germline CDR1 is SEHNR and CDR2 is FQNEAQ (reference sequence). The CDR3 spells CASSFDNFRGNF. The DNA of the CDR3 is TGTGCCAGCAGCTTTGACAACTTCAGAGGGAACTTC.

The J gene is TRBJ2-7, the V gene TRBV4-2; 11 nucleotides agree with TRBD1. Trimming cost V 4 bases and J 6 bases; bases outside gene matches: 5. The CDR3 totals 14 residues. CDR1 is LGHNA, CDR2 YNFKEQ, per germline. CDR3 coding DNA: TGTGCCAGCAGCCTGGCCGGGACAGGGGGCGAGCAGTACTTC. This codes for CASSLAGTGGEQYF.

The chain couples TRBV30 to TRBJ2-7; 7 bases fit TRBD1. Germline V gene sequence: CDR1 GTSNPN, CDR2 SVGIG (reference sequence). The CDR3 length is 13 residues. Trimming removed 3 bases from V and 5 bases from J; junction bases left unmatched: 7. The CDR3 DNA follows: TGTGCCTGGAGCGCGGACAGGATGAACGAGCAGTACTTC. It yields the protein CAWSADRMNEQYF.

The chain is built from TRBV21-1 and TRBJ2-5; TRBD1 is the table's D call, not checked against the DNA. TRBV21-1 corresponds to a pseudogene. There are 14 residues in the CDR3. The CDR3 DNA is TGTGCCAGCAGCAAAGAGGTCAGGGGAGAGACCCAGTACTTC. Translated: CASSKEVRGETQYF.

The chain couples TRBV9 to TRBJ2-2, with a weak D call TRBD2 (6 bases). Germline V lookup: CDR1 SGDLS, CDR2 YYNGEE. The CDR3 loop spans 15 amino acids. Trimming took 2 bases from V and 3 from J, leaving 11 bases between them. CDR3 DNA sequence: TGTGCCAGCAGCGTTTCTAGCGTGCACACCGGGGAGCTGTTTTTT. Translated: CASSVSSVHTGELFF.